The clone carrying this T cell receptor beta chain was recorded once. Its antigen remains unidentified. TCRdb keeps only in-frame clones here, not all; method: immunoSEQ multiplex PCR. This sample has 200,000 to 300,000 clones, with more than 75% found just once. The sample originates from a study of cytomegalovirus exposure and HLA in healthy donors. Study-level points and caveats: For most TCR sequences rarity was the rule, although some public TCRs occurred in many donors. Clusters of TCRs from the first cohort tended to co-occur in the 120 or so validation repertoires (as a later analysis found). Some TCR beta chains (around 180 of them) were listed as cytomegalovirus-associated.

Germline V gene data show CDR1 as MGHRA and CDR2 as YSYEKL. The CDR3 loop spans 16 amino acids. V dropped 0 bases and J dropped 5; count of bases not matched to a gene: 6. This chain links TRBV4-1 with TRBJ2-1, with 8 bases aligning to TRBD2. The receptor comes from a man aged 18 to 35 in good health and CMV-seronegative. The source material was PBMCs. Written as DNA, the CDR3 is TGCGCCAGCAGCCAAGATAGTCGGCGGGGGGACAATGAGCAGTTCTTC. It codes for CASSQDSRRGDNEQFF.